This T cell receptor beta chain comes out of a study of T cells expressing NK-cell markers. Germline values: CDR1 PRHDT, CDR2 FYEKMQ (reference sequence). The CDR3 has 14 residues. Following a re-call of the 5' RACE reads, TCRdb has one entry per CDR3 protein and lacks DNA. The clone table shows about 150,000 distinct CDR3 sequences, with the ten largest holding around 37%. The sequenced sample consisted of blood T cells: a sorted CD56 or NKG2C T cell subset, CD4+ or CD8+ T cells, or bulk PBMC T cells (not recorded which). The TCR sequence derives from a woman aged 50 to 65 in good health. V and J are TRBV13 and TRBJ1-1. CDR3 loop: CASSLRDKQVEAFF.